This T cell receptor (beta chain) was sequenced for a study of T cell responses to AZD1222 COVID-19 vaccine. Sequencing used immunoSEQ multiplex PCR; TCRdb keeps in-frame clones, though not all of them. This repertoire shows 150,000 to 200,000 clones, roughly 88% found once; its top ten account for 7.7%. Study findings and constraints: The donor cohort was predominantly white British with a female majority, and clonal diversity may have been underestimated. Rises in breadth and depth of Spike-specific TCRs came after two AZD1222 doses. Among those given AZD1222, only six were seropositive at baseline.

In regard to this clone: Its matching antigen is unknown.

The material was peripheral blood, obtained on day 0 of AZD1222 vaccination. This receptor was obtained from an adult in good health.

The CDR3 reads CASSLSEMNTEAFF. The CDR3 DNA is TGTGCCAGCAGTTTATCAGAGATGAACACTGAAGCTTTCTTT. The J gene is TRBJ1-1, the V gene TRBV28; D remains ambiguous. The V gene's germline CDR1 is MDHEN and CDR2 SYDVKM. V gave up 1 base and J gave up 0 bases, with 6 bases separating them. The CDR3 extends over 14 amino acids. The variable domain in full, with the rest retrieved from reference TRBV28 and TRBJ1-1, is DVKVTQSSRYLVKRTGEKVFLECVQDMDHENMFWYRQDPGLGLRLIYFSYDVKMKEKGDIPEGYSVSREKKERFSLILESASTNQTSMYLCASSLSEMNTEAFFGQGTRLTVV.